A selection of T cell receptor beta chains follows, all from one sample in a study of blood T cell repertoires in COVID-19. Here immunoSEQ multiplex PCR was the method, and the copy in TCRdb shows in-frame clones only, minus some. Of 230,000 or so clones listed, around 90% are singletons. Sequencing was carried out using PBMCs or T cells enriched from blood (not recorded which). These receptors were taken from a young woman who had recovered from COVID-19. CDR3s include the opening cysteine and the closing phenylalanine or tryptophan. The order of the fields is V gene, clone size, D gene, J gene, CDR3 DNA, CDR3 protein. A D gene is named only where the DNA matches it firmly. Not all rows give a size; the values are once, few, many and, for expanded clones, a class.

V: TRBV14
size: few
D: NA
J: TRBJ1-1
DNA: TGTGCCAGCAGGGACAGAGTCGGTGAAGCTTTCTTT
CDR3: CASRDRVGEAFF

V: TRBV7-2
size: NA
D: TRBD1
J: TRBJ1-4
DNA: TGTGCCAGCAGCTTAAGGGGGCGCTTCCGGGAAAAACTGTTTTTT
CDR3: CASSLRGRFREKLFF

V: TRBV6-5
size: once
D: NA
J: TRBJ2-2
DNA: TGTGCCAGCAGTTACACCTCAGGGGAGGGCACCGGGGAGCTGTTTTTT
CDR3: CASSYTSGEGTGELFF

V: TRBV5-4
size: NA
D: NA
J: TRBJ1-2
DNA: TGTGCCAGCAGCCCAGGGGAAGCTGGCTACACCTTC
CDR3: CASSPGEAGYTF

V: TRBV4-1
size: NA
D: TRBD1
J: TRBJ2-1
DNA: TGCGCCAGCAGCCTCTCAGGGGGCGGAGGTGAGCAGTTCTTC
CDR3: CASSLSGGGGEQFF

V: TRBV6-5
size: NA
D: TRBD2
J: TRBJ2-7
DNA: TGTGCCAGCAGGCGTGACGGGGGGGCGGCCGAGCAGTACTTC
CDR3: CASRRDGGAAEQYF

V: TRBV7-2
size: NA
D: TRBD2
J: TRBJ2-3
DNA: TGTGCCAGCAGCTCTCTCGGAGCGGGGAGCACAGATACGCAGTATTTT
CDR3: CASSSLGAGSTDTQYF

V: TRBV7-8
size: NA
D: NA
J: TRBJ2-7
DNA: TGTGCCAGCAGCTTAGCGGGTAGCATTCACGAGCAGTACTTC
CDR3: CASSLAGSIHEQYF

V: TRBV2
size: NA
D: NA
J: TRBJ1-2
DNA: TGTGCCAGCAGTACACAGGGCATTAACTATGGCTACACCTTC
CDR3: CASSTQGINYGYTF

V: TRBV2
size: NA
D: TRBD2
J: TRBJ2-3
DNA: TGTGCCAGCCGGCTAGCGGACACAGATACGCAGTATTTT
CDR3: CASRLADTDTQYF

V: TRBV13
size: NA
D: TRBD2
J: TRBJ2-1
DNA: TGTGCCAGCAGCTTAAGGCTAGCGGGGGGGAATGAGCAGTTCTTC
CDR3: CASSLRLAGGNEQFF

V: TRBV7-8
size: NA
D: NA
J: TRBJ2-1
DNA: TGTGCCAGCAGCTTAAATCACGGTGGTAGTCTCAATGAGCAGTTCTTC
CDR3: CASSLNHGGSLNEQFF

V: TRBV7-3
size: NA
D: NA
J: TRBJ2-1
DNA: TGTGCCAGCAGCCTCAGACTAGTAGGCAACAATGAGCAGTTCTTC
CDR3: CASSLRLVGNNEQFF

V: TRBV28
size: few
D: TRBD1
J: TRBJ1-1
DNA: TGTGCCAGCAGGACGCCGGGACAGGGAGACAACACTGAAGCTTTCTTT
CDR3: CASRTPGQGDNTEAFF

V: TRBV12-3/TRBV12-4
size: NA
D: NA
J: TRBJ2-7
DNA: TGTGCCAGCAGTTTATCCCAGGCCTACGAGCAGTACTTC
CDR3: CASSLSQAYEQYF

V: TRBV29-1
size: NA
D: TRBD2
J: TRBJ2-5
DNA: TGCAGCGACGTACTAGCGGGGGAAGAGACCCAGTACTTC
CDR3: CSDVLAGEETQYF